The sequence of this T cell receptor beta chain was determined in a study of T cell responses to AZD1222 COVID-19 vaccine. The study, taken as a whole, reports: Elevations in Spike-specific TCR breadth and depth followed administration of two AZD1222 doses. Of spike-specific TCRs, nearly half reportedly target regions left unmutated in variants. Most donors were white British and more were female, and clonal diversity was possibly underestimated. The study identified only five or six AZD1222 recipients as seropositive at baseline.

Regarding this clone: Its target is unknown. One end of the junction fails to match germline, which may point to a read error.

Using immunoSEQ multiplex PCR, the repertoire was profiled, and TCRdb retains in-frame clones only, with some absent. The repertoire has 130,000 to 150,000 clones, about 91% of them found once; the top ten carry more than 13%. The CDR3 is 13 residues long. Germline assignment: CDR1 SEHNR and CDR2 FQNEAQ (reference sequence). The starting material was peripheral blood, obtained on day 0 of AZD1222 vaccination. V and J are TRBV7-9 and TRBJ2-7, with a tentative D call TRBD1 (5 bases). The TCR originated in an adult in good health. The CDR3 reads CASSLVGRGEVEF. Here the CDR3 DNA reads TGTGCCAGCAGCTTAGTAGGAAGGGGCGAAGTAGAATTC.